This T cell receptor beta chain was sequenced in a study of T cells in Graves' hyperthyroidism and ophthalmopathy (dated by TCRdb to the late 2010s). Some background on the complete study: Peripheral blood samples were taken at the time of initial diagnosis, prior to any treatment. After sampling, hyperthyroidism patients received methimazole starting at 30 mg daily, and ophthalmopathy patients received high-dose intravenous methylprednisolone. In roughly six Graves' hyperthyroidism patients, the study also compared T-cell repertoires from thyroid tissue with T-cell repertoires from blood. Whether ophthalmopathy could be predicted prospectively was tested in an independent validation cohort made up of under 20 hyperthyroidism patients plus 17 patients who later progressed to ophthalmopathy. TCR Vbeta CDR3 sequencing of around 130 peripheral blood samples (43 ophthalmopathy, approximately 80 hyperthyroidism and approximately 17 progressor patients) is reported in the paper. To identify distinguishing TCR V-J signatures, a discovery cohort of about 100 patients was used, comprising approximately 40 with Graves' ophthalmopathy and some 57 with stable Graves' hyperthyroidism. The 100 or so discovery patients were divided at random into training and test sets in a 7:3 ratio. The investigation overall reported the following: A model built on a 13 V-J signature distinguished ophthalmopathy from stable hyperthyroidism, reaching 85% to 90% sensitivity and under 84% specificity in cross-validation and 80%/75% in testing. Most expanded thyroid clonotypes (frequency above 0.001) were also detected in blood, suggesting blood repertoires may reflect thyroid immune responses. During validation, the model predicted progression to ophthalmopathy a median of approximately 7 months ahead of onset, with roughly 65% sensitivity and almost 75% specificity. Sample size was not statistically predetermined, and investigators were not blinded to group allocation.

The CDR3 runs 13 residues from the cysteine to the phenylalanine. This entry keeps only the CDR3 DNA: 39 bases, framed from base 1. Trimming at the junction amounts to 6 bases on V and 4 bases on J, and the germline ends lie 12 bases apart. The germline V gene specifies SNHLY as CDR1 and FYNNEI as CDR2. Ophthalmopathy patients had moderately to severely active disease, Clinical Activity Score of at least 3, NOSPECS grade of at least 4, and duration under 3 months. Any patient with an uncontrolled infection, another autoimmune disease, pregnancy or lactation was excluded. Diagnoses were established on the basis of clinical symptoms, serum thyroxine and TRAb, thyroid ultrasound, and orbital computed tomography. PBMCs were separated from 10 ml of fresh peripheral blood using Ficoll-Paque density gradient centrifugation. Total RNA was extracted with Trizol reagent, and quality was checked on an Agilent 2100 Bioanalyzer.

TCR beta CDR3 regions were amplified from RNA transcripts. The TCR CDR3 was subjected to a first round of RT-PCR using the HTBI primer set and the Qiagen OneStep RT-PCR kit. The libraries were constructed in a second round of multiplex PCR and then size-selected and purified. Libraries were sequenced paired-end with 100 bp reads on an Illumina HiSeq2000. As for how the authors treated the data: SOAPnuke was used to process the raw data, with reads discarded if the reads contained adapters or uncalled bases, had a mean Phred below 15, or lacked an exact constant-primer or identifier match. COPE v1.2.5 was used to merge high-quality paired reads, and clonotypes were defined as unique nucleotide sequences. MiTCR v1.1 was used to align the clonotypes against IMGT TRBV, TRBD and TRBJ reference segments. The analysis included only V-J combinations with a frequency above 0.0001, which together covered around 99% of the repertoires. The TCS score was defined as F50 (clonal expansion) divided by E x V (chaos), with BLOSUM62-based TCRdist calculated between CDR3 peptides within each V-J. Welch's t-statistics and random forest reduced 500 to 650 V-J features to fewer than 15, which were used in a naive Bayes classifier (R e1071). TCRdb cleaned the public reads at Q25 with fastp, built clones with MiXCR and kept in-frame beta chains. Each CDR3 protein gets just one entry, which takes the most common genes and DNA from the rows behind it. These V and J calls rely on TCRdb rather than the paper's analysis. For this sample there are about 640,000 distinct CDR3 sequences; 20% appear just once. Over 30% of the sample goes to the ten largest clones.

This clonotype was seen ten or more times. The target of this receptor is not known. Base qualities were left out, and no much larger clone turns up one base away. The sample comprised blood. The sequence came from a young man with Graves' ophthalmopathy. The sequence joins TRBV2 to TRBJ2-5; no D gene can be assigned with confidence. The nucleotides read TGTGCCAGCAGCGTTTGGTCCTTAGAGACCCAGTACTTC. This encodes CASSVWSLETQYF.